This T cell receptor (beta chain) came from a study of early T cells in non-severe SARS-CoV-2 infection. TCRdb re-derived calls from the 5' RACE reads in MiXCR, one entry per CDR3 protein. The table includes tens of thousands of distinct CDR3 sequences, over 4.5% detected once. Germline CDR1 SQVTM, CDR2 ANQGSEA. This CDR3 region has 15 residues. V was clipped by 4 bases and J by 3 bases; unmatched bases: 7. This clonotype was observed many times. The source of this sequence is an adult who was a healthcare worker with PCR-confirmed SARS-CoV-2 infection or an uninfected control (not recorded which). The J gene is TRBJ2-7, the V gene TRBV29-1; 12 nucleotides agree with TRBD1. The sequenced sample was whole blood, obtained at baseline. The CDR3 coding sequence is TGCAGCGTTGGAGCTGGGACAGGGGGCATCTACGAGCAGTACTTC. Amino acids: CSVGAGTGGIYEQYF.